This TCR beta chain came from a study of T-cell reconstitution after alpha-beta-depleted transplantation in children. General study results and limits: One year after transplant, T-cell counts and diversity came mostly from newly produced T cells. Certain patients had high TCRbeta diversity at day 60, and it came from recipient T cells and thymic progenitors that survived. Reported findings indicate that, about two months after transplant, alpha-beta T cells came from several hundred expanded clones, which were derived from non-depleted graft cells.

Turning to this clonotype: The target antigen is unknown. A read error may be the cause here, since a much bigger clone is one base away.

Researchers prepared the TCRbeta library using unique molecular identifiers, the study reports. TCRdb called the PCR reads again in MiXCR, with one record for every CDR3 protein. Counted here are more than 200,000 distinct CDR3 sequences, 20% to 30% occurring once; the ten biggest clones make up 2% to 3%. Per germline, CDR1 LNHNV and CDR2 YYDKDF (reference sequence). The CDR3 spans 16 residues. The ends lost 1 base at V and 0 bases at J; junction bases unmatched: 3. Sequencing was performed on PBMCs, taken before TCRalphabeta/CD19-depleted stem cell transplant. The receptor's source is a girl aged 2 to 9 with Fanconi anemia, due to receive a stem cell transplant. This chain connects TRBV15 to TRBJ1-5, with TRBD1 identical over 7 bases. This CDR3 is CATSRGTGYSNQPQHF. CDR3 coding DNA: TGTGCCACCAGCAGAGGGACAGGCTATAGCAATCAGCCCCAGCATTTT.